Detailed here is one TCR beta chain. The CDR3 is 16 amino acids. CDR1 and CDR2 (germline): MNHEY, SMNVEV (reference sequence). Trimming cost V 3 bases and J 3 bases; bases outside gene matches: 4. The PCR made use of 60 Vbeta and 13 Jbeta primers. This table comes from immunoSEQ multiplex PCR, and its TCRdb copy is limited to in-frame clones, with some not included. The sample holds 150,000 to 200,000 clones; about 85% are singletons and the top ten take 1.6%. These data originate in a study of cytomegalovirus exposure and HLA in healthy donors. The source of this sequence is a woman in her 50s in good health and CMV-seronegative. The sequenced sample consisted of PBMCs. V and J are TRBV27 and TRBJ2-1; 11 bases are a match to TRBD2. The CDR3 sequence: CASSFFGLAGYNEQFF. DNA for the CDR3: TGTGCCAGCAGTTTTTTCGGACTAGCGGGCTACAATGAGCAGTTCTTC.